The 24 T cell receptor beta chains below come from one sample, sequenced in a study of long-term antiretroviral therapy in people with HIV. Run at survey level, the immunoSEQ assay was version v3.0. TCRdb keeps only in-frame clones here, not all; method: immunoSEQ multiplex PCR. The sample contains about 21,000 clones, roughly 87% of which appear only once. The material was unsorted PBMCs, obtained 0.2 years before starting antiretroviral therapy. The receptors derive from a man aged 18 to 35 with HIV.

The rearrangement joins TRBV6-6 to TRBJ1-3, with 9 bases identical to TRBD1. Germline assignment: CDR1 MNHNY and CDR2 SVGAGI (reference sequence). J was trimmed by 2 bases and V by 2 bases; bases with no gene match: 4. There are 16 residues in the CDR3. DNA for the CDR3: TGTGCCAGCAGTTACCACAGGGGGCTGGCTGGAAACACCATATATTTT. It yields the protein CASSYHRGLAGNTIYF.

This sequence joins TRBV6-1 and TRBJ1-6, with D unclear. Deletions cut 3 bases from V and 6 bases from J, with 12 bases between. The CDR3 runs to 15 residues. The germline gives CDR1 MNHNS, CDR2 SASEGT. CDR3 bases: TGTGCCAGCAGTGAGTTTGGCCCCACTAATTCACCCCTCCACTTT. It yields the protein CASSEFGPTNSPLHF.

The V and J genes are TRBV9 and TRBJ2-2; possibly TRBD2 for D (6 bases). V lost 0 bases and J 0 bases, leaving 9 bases between the germline ends. The CDR3 consists of 16 residues. CDR1 and CDR2 (germline): SGDLS, YYNGEE. The CDR3, as DNA: TGTGCCAGCAGCGTAGGGGGCGGGGCGAACACCGGGGAGCTGTTTTTT. Its protein product is CASSVGGGANTGELFF.

The chain recombines TRBV7-8 with TRBJ2-2, with TRBD2 matching over 7 bases. V shed 5 bases, J shed 4 bases, and the junction held 7 bases outside the gene matches. Germline V lookup: CDR1 SGHVS, CDR2 FQNEAQ. The CDR3 extends over 15 amino acids. Here the CDR3 reads CASSSRDYFTGELFF. Here the CDR3 DNA reads TGTGCCAGCAGCAGCCGGGACTACTTCACCGGGGAGCTGTTTTTT.

The chain employs TRBV29-1 and TRBJ2-2; D is perhaps TRBD1 (7 bases). The CDR3 has 15 residues. In germline, CDR1 is SQVTM, CDR2 ANQGSEA. Trimming shortened V by 4 bases and J by 5 bases, and 17 bases separated the two germline ends. CDR3 residues: CSVGSTGRGTGELFF. The CDR3 nucleotides are TGCAGCGTTGGTTCGACAGGGCGGGGTACCGGGGAGCTGTTTTTT.

J is TRBJ2-3 and V is TRBV4-3; the D is unclear. The CDR3 spans 14 residues. CDR1 and CDR2 from the germline V gene are LGHNA and YSLEER. V lost 3 bases and J lost 0, with 7 bases in between. CDR3 protein: CASSHKESTDTQYF. CDR3 nucleotides: TGCGCCAGCAGCCATAAGGAAAGCACAGATACGCAGTATTTT.

The chain joins TRBV1 to TRBJ1-6; TRBD1 was called by the table and not checked on the DNA. TRBV1 is annotated as a pseudogene. This CDR3 comprises 16 residues. CDR3 sequence (DNA): TGCACCAGCAGGCGCTCACGGCGCCAGGGTAATTCACCCCTCCACTTT. This gives the protein CTSRRSRRQGNSPLHF.

This chain uses TRBV15 with TRBJ2-2, with 7 bases matching TRBD2. CDR3 length: 17 residues. Germline trimming cut 8 bases from V and 5 bases from J; bases unmatched to any gene: 17. CDR1 and CDR2 (germline): LNHNV, YYDKDF (reference sequence). CDR3 coding DNA: TGTGCCACCGGTAGATTCCGTGGGAGGGGTAGGACCGGGGAGCTGTTTTTT. It encodes CATGRFRGRGRTGELFF.

The chain uses TRBV4-2 and TRBJ1-5; D is possibly TRBD1 (6 bases). Trimming left V 7 bases short and J 3 bases short, with 16 bases between. Germline V lookup: CDR1 LGHNA, CDR2 YNFKEQ. The length of the CDR3 is 15 residues. DNA for the CDR3: TGTGCCAGCACAGGAGAACAGGGAATCAATCAGCCCCAGCATTTT. Translation gives CASTGEQGINQPQHF.

The chain couples TRBV10-3 to TRBJ1-2; the D gene is possibly TRBD1 (5 bases). V lost 8 bases, J lost 0 bases, and 22 bases lay in between. The CDR3 contains 17 residues. Germline V gene data show CDR1 as ENHRY and CDR2 as SYGVKD. The CDR3 DNA reads TGTGCCATCCGGGACCAGGTTAAAACGGGTGCTAACTATGGCTACACCTTC. It translates to CAIRDQVKTGANYGYTF.

The rearrangement joins TRBV6-1 to TRBJ2-5; D is unresolved. With the DNA end fitting TRBJ2-7 better, the J assignment may be wrong. The CDR3 length is 11 residues. Germline assignment: CDR1 MNHNS and CDR2 SASEGT. As DNA, the CDR3 is TGTGCCAGCAGGGGCGGCTACGAGCAGTACTTC. It specifies CASRGGYEQYF.

The chain joins TRBV19 to TRBJ1-5; no firm D call. Trimming cost V 1 base and J 1 base, with 14 bases left between them. The CDR3 spans 17 residues. Germline V gene lookup returns CDR1 LNHDA and CDR2 SQIVND (reference sequence). The CDR3, as DNA: TGTGCCAGTAGTATAGCCGGGTGGGGATTAAGCAATCAGCCCCAGCATTTT. As protein: CASSIAGWGLSNQPQHF.

Here the CDR3 reads CASSFYPGQPQHF. CDR3 coding DNA: TGTGCCAGCAGCTTCTACCCGGGTCAGCCCCAGCATTTT. The chain joins TRBV7-3 to TRBJ1-5; D remains ambiguous. This CDR3 is built from 13 residues. The germline V gene has CDR1 SGHTA and CDR2 FQGTGA. Trimming removed 3 bases at V and 6 bases at J, with 9 bases between.

This clone was detected a few times. The chain links TRBV30 to TRBJ2-7; no clear D. The CDR3 totals 13 residues. V was clipped by 5 bases and J by 0 bases, with 11 bases between them. Per germline, CDR1 GTSNPN and CDR2 SVGIG (reference sequence). CDR3 amino acids: CAWVGLSSYEQYF. The CDR3 nucleotides read TGTGCCTGGGTCGGGTTAAGCTCCTACGAGCAGTACTTC.

The V call is TRBV5-1, the J call TRBJ2-1; unclear D gene. In germline, CDR1 is SGHRS, CDR2 YFSETQ. CDR3 length equals 12 residues. Trimming removed 3 bases at V and 6 bases at J, with 7 bases between. CDR3 residues: CASSSQFNEQFF. In DNA form, the CDR3 reads TGCGCCAGCAGCTCCCAATTCAATGAGCAGTTCTTC.

This clone was seen once. The rearrangement links TRBV2 to TRBJ2-2; D uncertain. Germline V gene data show CDR1 as SNHLY and CDR2 as FYNNEI. The CDR3 has 13 residues. V shed 6 bases and J shed 3 bases, with 8 bases lying between them. Here the CDR3 DNA reads TGTGCCAGCAGAGGCAGTCACACCGGGGAGCTGTTTTTT. It translates to CASRGSHTGELFF.

The genes are TRBV12-5 and TRBJ2-7, with D tentatively TRBD1 (5 bases). Looked up from germline, CDR1 is LGHNT and CDR2 is FRNRAP. The CDR3 covers 14 residues. V was trimmed by 3 bases and J by 3 bases, leaving 12 bases between them. The CDR3 region is CASGFGQGDYEQYF. The CDR3 nucleotides are TGTGCTAGTGGTTTTGGGCAGGGTGACTACGAGCAGTACTTC.

The chain links TRBV4-3 to TRBJ2-7, with D maybe TRBD1 (6 bases). CDR1 is LGHNA and CDR2 is YSLEER in the germline V gene. Trimming took 0 bases from V and 3 from J, leaving 6 bases between them. The CDR3 is 13 residues long. This CDR3 reads CASSQDRGYEQYF. CDR3 sequence (DNA): TGCGCCAGCAGCCAAGACAGGGGCTACGAGCAGTACTTC.

The rearrangement uses TRBV5-8 and TRBJ2-1, with D perhaps TRBD2 (5 bases). This CDR3 has 18 residues. V dropped 0 bases and J dropped 1 base, with 17 bases sitting between them. The germline V gene encodes CDR1 SGHTS and CDR2 YDEGEE. The CDR3: CASSLGLVIGGSYNEQFF. The CDR3 nucleotides read TGTGCCAGCAGCTTGGGGTTGGTAATAGGAGGTTCCTACAATGAGCAGTTCTTC. The full variable domain, in which reference TRBV5-8 and TRBJ2-1 provide the parts outside the CDR3, is EAGVTQSPTHLIKTRGQQATLRCSPISGHTSVYWYQQALGLGLQFLLWYDEGEERNRGNFPPRFSGRQFPNYSSELNVNALELEDSALYLCASSLGLVIGGSYNEQFFGPGTRLTVL.

This sequence joins TRBV28 and TRBJ2-7; 7 bases agree with TRBD1. With V trimmed by 2 bases and J by 3 bases, 10 bases remained unmatched. Per the germline V gene, CDR1 is MDHEN and CDR2 is SYDVKM. CDR3 length: 16 amino acids. Here the CDR3 DNA reads TGTGCCAGCAGTTTAACCCGGGACAGTCTTATCTACGAGCAGTACTTC. Its protein product is CASSLTRDSLIYEQYF.

V is TRBV14 and J is TRBJ1-5, with D maybe TRBD1 (5 bases). V lost 10 bases, J lost 6 bases, and 10 bases lay in between. The CDR3 totals 11 residues. From germline, CDR1 is SGHDN and CDR2 FVKESK. The CDR3 protein is CATPGTQPQHF. Written as DNA, the CDR3 is TGTGCCACCCCGGGGACTCAGCCCCAGCATTTT.

J is TRBJ1-1 and V is TRBV5-1; D call uncertain. Trimming cost V 0 bases and J 1 base, with 7 bases left between them. CDR3 length: 14 residues. Germline CDR1 is SGHRS and CDR2 is YFSETQ. Written as DNA, the CDR3 is TGCGCCAGCAGCTTGGCCGGCCGGAACACTGAAGCTTTCTTT. Its protein product is CASSLAGRNTEAFF.

The chain has TRBV5-6 and TRBJ1-1; TRBD1 is a possible D gene (5 bases). The V and J ends lost 2 bases and 7 bases respectively, with 12 bases between them. The CDR3 contains 13 residues. The germline CDR1 and CDR2 sequences are SGHDT and YYEEEE. The CDR3 region is CASSFRDRNEAFF. CDR3 DNA sequence: TGTGCCAGCAGCTTCAGGGATCGAAATGAAGCTTTCTTT.

This chain uses TRBV10-3 with TRBJ2-2; possibly TRBD1 for D (5 bases). The CDR3 consists of 16 residues. Per the germline V gene, CDR1 is ENHRY and CDR2 is SYGVKD. V lost 10 bases, J lost 0 bases, and 18 bases lay in between. The CDR3: CASFSTGLPNTGELFF. The CDR3 region has the DNA TGTGCCAGCTTCAGCACAGGCCTTCCGAACACCGGGGAGCTGTTTTTT.